This record looks at one T cell receptor beta chain sequence and its context. No antigen is known for it. This specimen comes from a study of monozygotic twins with inflammatory bowel disease. Overall study findings and caveats: Neither one strong signal nor one clonotype associated with IBD was supported. Differences in immunosuppressive treatment may have been a source of added variability in patient repertoires. On the inverse Simpson index, IBD patients scored lower for TCRbeta diversity than healthy co-twins.

Total RNA was isolated from whole blood without T cell sorting. The CDR3 is 15 amino acids. Germline V gene data show CDR1 as MDHEN and CDR2 as SYDVKM. Each CDR3 protein gets one entry in TCRdb, which reprocessed the 5' RACE reads and gives no DNA. The sample holds about 450,000 distinct CDR3 sequences. The V and J genes are TRBV28 and TRBJ2-1. Sequencing was done on a sample of blood. The receptor was isolated from a human donor with ulcerative colitis or Crohn's disease, or a healthy co-twin of an affected twin (not recorded which). CDR3 residues: CASSLAQSSYNEQFF.